This T cell receptor beta chain is drawn from a study of graft-versus-host responses after intestinal transplantation. The overall study: Every recipient had anti-thymocyte globulin induction and around 3 years of tacrolimus plus steroids. Broader study findings: There were GvH clones found in recipient marrow, and some of them appeared first in ileum or blood.

Turning to this clone: No antigen is known for it.

Data came from immunoSEQ multiplex PCR; TCRdb stores just in-frame clones and leaves some out. The data show about 39,000 clones, more than 85% seen once. Trimming took 3 bases from V and 5 from J, leaving 11 bases between them. Germline V CDR1 and CDR2: KGHSH, LQKENI. The CDR3 extends over 14 amino acids. The sequence was collected from a human patient who received an intestinal transplant, so some T cells may come from the graft donor. Material: PBMCs, obtained around 720 days after intestinal transplantation. The gene calls are TRBV18 and TRBJ2-1; D is ambiguous. The chain's CDR3 is CASSPFQPDNEQFF. CDR3 sequence (DNA): TGTGCCAGCTCACCTTTCCAACCTGACAATGAGCAGTTCTTC.